Shown below are 29 T cell receptor beta chains from a single sample sequenced in a study of T cell clonality in common variable immunodeficiency. Some clones are missing from TCRdb's copy, which holds only in-frame ones; the method was immunoSEQ multiplex PCR. Recorded here are tens of thousands of clones, none singletons. Source material: peripheral blood mononuclear cells. The receptors were sampled from a person between 18 and 75 years old in good health.

The sample holds many counts of this clone. The sequenced fragment ends 3 residues before the CDR3 boundary, so the rest is inferred from the germline J gene. The V and J genes are TRBV5-1 and TRBJ2-5; D is possibly TRBD1 (6 bases). Trimming removed 2 bases at V and 3 bases at J, with 23 bases between. The V gene's germline CDR1 is SGHRS and CDR2 YFSETQ. There are 18 residues in the CDR3. This CDR3 is CASSFTPTQGFRKETQYF. The part of the CDR3 DNA that was read is TGCGCCAGCAGCTTCACCCCCACACAGGGATTTAGGAAAGAGACC.

This clone was counted many times. The read ends 3 residues early relative to the CDR3; the germline J gene fills the gap. The V and J genes are TRBV20-1 and TRBJ1-1, with 7 bases matching TRBD1. This CDR3 comprises 15 residues. V lost 0 bases to trimming and J lost 1 base; unmatched junction nucleotides: 5. Germline CDR1 is DFQATT and CDR2 is SNEGSKA (reference sequence). The CDR3 DNA, read in part, is TGCAGTGCTAGAGATCTCCAGGGGGGGAACACTGAA. Its protein is CSARDLQGGNTE. The whole CDR3 is CSARDLQGGNTEAFF.

In this sample, this clone turned up a few times. The read terminates 3 residues ahead of where the CDR3 ends, so the germline J gene completes it. This chain uses TRBV5-6 with TRBJ2-7; 9 bases agree with TRBD1. Per the germline V gene, CDR1 is SGHDT and CDR2 is YYEEEE. V shed 4 bases and J 5 bases; nucleotides not matched to a gene: 10. The CDR3 has 15 residues. The part of the CDR3 DNA that was read is TGTGCCAGCAGCCTAACAGGGGGCAGATTCCACGAG. Translated: CASSLTGGRFHE. The whole CDR3 sequence is CASSLTGGRFHEQYF. The full variable domain, in which reference TRBV5-6 and TRBJ2-7 provide the parts outside the CDR3, is DAGVTQSPTHLIKTRGQQVTLRCSPKSGHDTVSWYQQALGQGPQFIFQYYEEEERQRGNFPDRFSGHQFPNYSSELNVNALLLGDSALYLCASSLTGGRFHEQYFGPGTRLTVT.

This clone has a count of ten or more. The observed sequence ends 3 residues before the CDR3 terminus, with the missing tail filled in from the germline J gene. This chain connects TRBV19 to TRBJ1-6, with TRBD1 as a possible D gene (5 bases). V lost 7 bases and J lost 8, with 9 bases in between. The CDR3 runs to 12 residues. In germline, CDR1 is LNHDA, CDR2 SQIVND (reference sequence). This CDR3 reads CASTQGDSPLHF. CDR3 DNA, as far as it was read: TGTGCCAGTACCCAAGGGGATTCACCC.

At least ten counts were recorded for this clone. The CDR3 end lies 3 residues beyond the end of the read and is filled in from the germline J gene. The chain uses TRBV19 and TRBJ2-2, with TRBD1 as a possible D gene (5 bases). The V gene lost 5 bases and the J gene lost 1 base, with 8 bases spanning the gap. From germline, CDR1 is LNHDA and CDR2 SQIVND (reference sequence). The CDR3 has 14 residues. The CDR3 reads CASSPDRNTGELFF. CDR3 bases read: TGTGCCAGTAGTCCCGACAGGAACACCGGGGAG.

A few counts support this clone. The read ends 3 residues early relative to the CDR3; the germline J gene fills the gap. This chain uses TRBV19 with TRBJ1-2; 8 nucleotides match TRBD1. The CDR3 consists of 13 residues. Germline loops: CDR1 LNHDA, CDR2 SQIVND (reference sequence). CDR3 DNA (partial): TGTGCCACTGCCAGGGGGCAGGCCTACGAC. Translation gives CATARGQAYD. The full CDR3 sequence reads CATARGQAYDYTF. Combining the CDR3 with reference TRBV19 and TRBJ1-2 gives the whole variable domain DGGITQSPKYLFRKEGQNVTLSCEQNLNHDAMYWYRQDPGQGLRLIYYSQIVNDFQKGDIAEGYSVSREKKESFPLTVTSAQKNPTAFYLCATARGQAYDYTFGSGTRLTVV.

This clone was seen at least ten times. The read stops 3 residues short of the end of the CDR3; the missing end is completed from the germline J gene. The chain has TRBV20-1 and TRBJ1-2; D gene uncertain. The length of the CDR3 is 13 residues. Germline CDR1 DFQATT, CDR2 SNEGSKA (reference sequence). The part of the CDR3 DNA that was read is TGCAGTGCTAGCCTCACCCCTCGGTTGGGC. Its protein product is CSASLTPRLG. The whole CDR3 region reads CSASLTPRLGYTF.

This clone was observed at least ten times. The CDR3 DNA, read in part, is TGTGCCAGCAGTTACCCACTTGGGACTAGCGGGAGGAACACAGATACG. This encodes CASSYPLGTSGRNTDT. Given in full, the CDR3 is CASSYPLGTSGRNTDTQYF. The chain links TRBV28 to TRBJ2-3; 15 bases match TRBD2. Coverage ceases 3 residues before the CDR3 finishes, and the germline J gene fills in the end. After removal of 4 bases from V and 2 bases from J, the junction contained 10 bases not matched to a gene. The CDR3 length is 19 residues. The V gene's germline CDR1 is MDHEN and CDR2 SYDVKM.

The table lists this clone with many counts. The read ends 3 residues early relative to the CDR3; the germline J gene fills the gap. The gene calls are TRBV4-2 and TRBJ2-7; D call uncertain. The CDR3 contains 15 residues. Deletions cut 1 base from V and 1 base from J, with 11 bases between. Germline CDR1 reads LGHNA; CDR2 reads YNFKEQ. CDR3 DNA, as far as it was read: TGTGCCAGCAGCCAAGCCACCACATGGTCCTACGAG. Translating it yields CASSQATTWSYE. The complete CDR3 protein is CASSQATTWSYEQYF.

This clone has a count of ten or more. The read ends 3 residues before the CDR3 terminus; that terminus is restored from the germline J gene. The gene calls are TRBV7-2 and TRBJ1-5; D is undetermined. V gave up 3 bases and J gave up 7 bases, with 10 bases separating them. The CDR3 length is 13 residues. Germline values: CDR1 SGHTA, CDR2 FQGNSA. The CDR3 reads CASSFYRGQPQHF. The covered CDR3 bases are TGTGCCAGCAGCTTTTACAGAGGGCAGCCC.

This clone was detected many times. The read ends 3 residues before the CDR3 terminus; that terminus is restored from the germline J gene. This chain connects TRBV12-3 or TRBV12-4 to TRBJ2-7; 9 bases align to TRBD1. There are 15 residues in the CDR3. The V segment lost 5 bases and the J segment 2 bases; nucleotides outside the gene matches: 7. CDR3 region: CASSTLQGAPYEQYF. Incomplete CDR3 DNA: TGTGCCAGCAGTACCTTACAGGGGGCGCCCTACGAG.

In this sample, this clone turned up many times. The CDR3 is cut off 3 residues early in the read; its end comes from the germline J gene. The V gene is TRBV18, the J gene TRBJ2-1, with 7 positions matching TRBD1. Trimming removed 3 bases from V and 9 bases from J; junction bases left unmatched: 11. Per the germline V gene, CDR1 is KGHSH and CDR2 is LQKENI. The CDR3 loop spans 15 amino acids. The covered CDR3 bases are TGTGCCAGCTCACCCTCGGTCCCAACAGGGGTTGAG. It specifies CASSPSVPTGVE. The CDR3 in full is CASSPSVPTGVEQFF. The full variable domain, in which reference TRBV18 and TRBJ2-1 provide the parts outside the CDR3, is NAGVMQNPRHLVRRRGQEARLRCSPMKGHSHVYWYRQLPEEGLKFMVYLQKENIIDESGMPKERFSAEFPKEGPSILRIQQVVRGDSAAYFCASSPSVPTGVEQFFGPGTRLTVL.

Ten or more counts support this clone. The CDR3 goes on 3 residues after the read ends, and that part is filled in from the germline J gene. The rearrangement uses TRBV7-6 and TRBJ1-3, with D uncertain. Germline CDR1 and CDR2: SGHVS and FNYEAQ. The CDR3 totals 16 residues. Trimming stripped 1 base from V and 0 bases from J, with 10 bases between. The CDR3 here is CASSLGPGLSGNTIYF. The part of the CDR3 DNA that was read is TGTGCCAGCAGCTTAGGCCCGGGTCTCTCTGGAAACACC.

This clone was found many times. The read finishes 3 residues shy of the CDR3 end, and the germline J gene is used to complete it. The V gene is TRBV20-1, the J gene TRBJ2-1; 8 bases fit TRBD2. Germline-derived CDR1 and CDR2 are DFQATT and SNEGSKA (reference sequence). This CDR3 contains 12 residues. The V segment lost 7 bases and the J segment 6 bases; nucleotides outside the gene matches: 5. CDR3 sequence reads: CSVFGGVNEQFF. The part of the CDR3 DNA that was read is TGCAGTGTTTTCGGGGGGGTCAATGAG.

This clone was picked up many times. The read ends 3 residues early relative to the CDR3; the germline J gene fills the gap. This chain connects TRBV10-3 to TRBJ2-6; 11 positions agree with TRBD1. The V gene's germline CDR1 is ENHRY and CDR2 SYGVKD. There are 17 residues in the CDR3. V lost 6 bases, J lost 3 bases, and 7 bases stayed unmatched. The CDR3 sequence: CAIRPRTGGSGANVLTF. The sequenced part of the CDR3 DNA is TGTGCCATCAGGCCCCGGACAGGGGGCAGTGGGGCCAACGTC.

This clone was found a few times. The read finishes 3 residues shy of the CDR3 end, and the germline J gene is used to complete it. This rearrangement joins TRBV19 to TRBJ1-2, with TRBD1 matching over 8 bases. Looked up from germline, CDR1 is LNHDA and CDR2 is SQIVND (reference sequence). With V trimmed by 0 bases and J by 3 bases, 3 bases remained unmatched. CDR3 size: 15 residues. The DNA read from the CDR3 is TGTGCCAGTAGTATAGAGGGACAGGTTGACTATGGC. Residues: CASSIEGQVDYG. The full CDR3 is CASSIEGQVDYGYTF. The full variable domain, with the rest looked up from reference TRBV19 and TRBJ1-2, is DGGITQSPKYLFRKEGQNVTLSCEQNLNHDAMYWYRQDPGQGLRLIYYSQIVNDFQKGDIAEGYSVSREKKESFPLTVTSAQKNPTAFYLCASSIEGQVDYGYTFGSGTRLTVV.

Only a few counts were recorded for this clone. This could be a read error, since a much larger clone is one nucleotide away. The CDR3 goes on 3 residues after the read ends, and that part is filled in from the germline J gene. The chain couples TRBV7-3 to TRBJ1-3; D remains unclear. There are 13 residues in the CDR3. CDR1 is SGHTA, CDR2 FQGTGA, per germline. CDR3 residues: CASSLEPGNAIYF. The covered CDR3 bases are TGTGCCAGCAGCCTAGAGCCTGGAAACGCC.

This clone showed up many times. Sequencing ends 3 residues short of the CDR3 end; the germline J gene provides the rest. The chain joins TRBV7-6 to TRBJ1-5; D is possibly TRBD1 (6 bases). Germline V lookup: CDR1 SGHVS, CDR2 FNYEAQ. The CDR3 has 15 residues. Trimming cost V 0 bases and J 5 bases, with 11 bases left between them. CDR3 loop: CASSLAGGADQPQHF. CDR3 bases read: TGTGCCAGCAGCTTAGCTGGGGGGGCCGATCAGCCC. Together with reference TRBV7-6 and TRBJ1-5, the CDR3 gives the full variable domain: GAGVSQSPRYKVTKRGQDVALRCDPISGHVSLYWYRQALGQGPEFLTYFNYEAQQDKSGLPNDRFSAERPEGSISTLTIQRTEQRDSAMYRCASSLAGGADQPQHFGDGTRLSIL.

This clone was counted between two and nine times. CDR3 DNA, as far as it was read: TGTGCCTGGACCACCCTGACAGCTTATAATTCACCC. Its translation is CAWTTLTAYNSP. The CDR3 in full is CAWTTLTAYNSPLHF. The chain is built from TRBV30 and TRBJ1-6, with D maybe TRBD1 (5 bases). The CDR3 end is not reached by the read, which stops 3 residues before it; the germline J gene fills it in. The CDR3 length is 15 residues. Trimming pared 4 bases from V and 4 bases from J, leaving 14 bases between. Per the germline V gene, CDR1 is GTSNPN and CDR2 is SVGIG (reference sequence).

At least ten counts were recorded for this clone. Read sequence stops 3 residues before the CDR3 end, and the germline J gene provides the missing end. The V and J genes are TRBV19 and TRBJ2-5; 9 nucleotides align to TRBD2. Germline lookup yields CDR1 LNHDA and CDR2 SQIVND (reference sequence). This CDR3 has 15 amino acids. V trimming: 4 bases; J trimming: 4 bases; junction bases outside the gene matches: 7. CDR3 region: CASSSGGAARETQYF. CDR3 DNA (partial): TGTGCCAGTAGTAGCGGGGGGGCCGCAAGAGAGACC.

The table lists this clone with many counts. CDR3 protein: CASSPERNEQFF. CDR3 DNA, as far as it was read: TGTGCCAGCTCACCGGAGCGCAATGAG. This sequence joins TRBV18 and TRBJ2-1; D not certain. The read is 3 residues too short to cover the CDR3 end, so that end is filled in from the germline J gene. Trimming stripped 3 bases from V and 6 bases from J, with 6 bases between. There are 12 residues in the CDR3. Germline V lookup: CDR1 KGHSH, CDR2 LQKENI.

In its sample, this clone was seen many times. The CDR3 extends 3 residues past the end of the read, so its final part is completed from the germline J gene. The chain combines TRBV7-2 with TRBJ1-2; a possible D gene is TRBD1 (6 bases). V lost 6 bases to trimming and J lost 2 bases, with 13 bases between them. The CDR3 runs to 14 residues. Germline lookup yields CDR1 SGHTA and CDR2 FQGNSA. The chain's CDR3 is CASRPRTANYGYTF. The DNA read from the CDR3 is TGTGCCAGCAGACCTAGGACAGCCAACTATGGC. Supplemented by reference TRBV7-2 and TRBJ1-2, the full variable domain reads GAGVSQSPSNKVTEKGKDVELRCDPISGHTALYWYRQSLGQGLEFLIYFQGNSAPDKSGLPSDRFSAERTGGSVSTLTIQRTQQEDSAVYLCASRPRTANYGYTFGSGTRLTVV.

This clone was picked up many times. The read is 3 residues too short to cover the CDR3 end, so that end is filled in from the germline J gene. The chain combines TRBV7-2 with TRBJ1-2; 7 bases fit TRBD1. The CDR3 has 15 residues. Unmatched junction bases numbered 8, after V lost 5 bases and J lost 2 bases. CDR1 is SGHTA, CDR2 FQGNSA, per germline. The CDR3 loop reads CASSPPGTVNYGYTF. The CDR3 bases that were read are TGTGCCAGCAGCCCCCCCGGGACAGTAAACTATGGC.

This clone was seen a few times. From the germline J gene comes the end of the CDR3, since the read stops 3 residues before it. The rearrangement joins TRBV19 to TRBJ1-6; 7 bases are shared with TRBD1. CDR3 length: 12 residues. V lost 7 bases to trimming and J lost 7 bases; unmatched junction nucleotides: 1. Germline CDR1 and CDR2: LNHDA and SQIVND (reference sequence). The chain's CDR3 is CASKQGNSPLHF. The sequenced part of the CDR3 DNA is TGTGCCAGTAAACAGGGGAATTCACCC. Full variable domain (outside the CDR3, taken from reference TRBV19 and TRBJ1-6): DGGITQSPKYLFRKEGQNVTLSCEQNLNHDAMYWYRQDPGQGLRLIYYSQIVNDFQKGDIAEGYSVSREKKESFPLTVTSAQKNPTAFYLCASKQGNSPLHFGNGTRLTVT.

This clone showed up many times. Read coverage stops 3 residues before the CDR3 terminus; the germline J gene supplies the remainder. This rearrangement joins TRBV4-2 to TRBJ1-4; no clear D gene. The CDR3 has 15 residues. Germline assignment: CDR1 LGHNA and CDR2 YNFKEQ. V was clipped by 2 bases and J by 3 bases, with 10 bases between them. CDR3 DNA, as far as it was read: TGTGCCAGCAGCCAATTGTCGGGGTCTAATGAAAAA. It codes for CASSQLSGSNEK. The full CDR3 sequence reads CASSQLSGSNEKLFF.

This clone came up many times. The read ends 3 residues shy of where the CDR3 ends; the end is completed using the germline J gene. This chain uses TRBV18 with TRBJ1-4, with D perhaps TRBD1 (6 bases). The CDR3 is 17 residues long. Per the germline V gene, CDR1 is KGHSH and CDR2 is LQKENI. The V gene lost 3 bases and the J gene lost 2 bases, with 16 bases spanning the gap. Incomplete CDR3 DNA: TGTGCCAGCTCACCCCGGACAGTTTATAGGACTAATGAAAAA. As protein: CASSPRTVYRTNEK. The full CDR3 protein reads CASSPRTVYRTNEKLFF.

As concerns this clone: The read falls 3 residues short of the CDR3 end, and the missing part is taken from the germline J gene. V usage is TRBV18 and J usage is TRBJ1-2, with TRBD1 matching over 9 bases. This CDR3 has 14 residues. Per the germline V gene, CDR1 is KGHSH and CDR2 is LQKENI. Trimming at V came to 3 bases and at J to 6 bases, leaving 5 bases not matched to a gene. The CDR3 loop is CASSPNTGGNGYTF. The covered CDR3 bases are TGTGCCAGCTCACCGAACACAGGGGGCAATGGC.

This clone has ten or more counts. The CDR3 extends 3 residues past the end of the read, so its final part is completed from the germline J gene. This chain uses TRBV20-1 with TRBJ1-6; D is possibly TRBD1 (5 bases). CDR1 DFQATT and CDR2 SNEGSKA come from the germline V gene (reference sequence). V dropped 0 bases and J dropped 10 bases, with 10 bases sitting between them. The CDR3 contains 13 residues. Incomplete CDR3 DNA: TGCAGTGCTAGAGAAAGGGGAAGATCACCC. Residues: CSARERGRSP. From start to end, the CDR3 is CSARERGRSPLHF.

The table lists this clone with many counts. The read terminates 3 residues before the CDR3 end, so the remaining end is supplied by the germline J gene. The V call is TRBV2, the J call TRBJ2-3; perhaps TRBD1 as D (6 bases). The CDR3 spans 14 residues. Germline values: CDR1 SNHLY, CDR2 FYNNEI. Trimming stripped 7 bases from V and 0 bases from J, with 11 bases between. The sequenced CDR3 bases are TGTGCCAGCAACAGACAGGTTAGCACAGATACG. Residues: CASNRQVSTDT. In full, the CDR3 is CASNRQVSTDTQYF.